Given below is one T cell receptor beta chain in context. This entry is derived from a study of blood T cell repertoires in COVID-19. Study details: Acute and convalescent COVID-19 samples came from the United States, Italy and Spain. The cDNA or gDNA used as material had been derived from T cells, B-cell-depleted T cells, or PBMCs.

The table came from immunoSEQ multiplex PCR; TCRdb's copy has only in-frame clones and leaves some out. The sample includes some 150,000 clones, approximately 83% of them seen just once. V was clipped by 5 bases and J by 3 bases; unmatched bases: 13. This CDR3 is 18 amino acids long. CDR1 is SGHTA, CDR2 FQGTGA, per germline. The receptor's source is a woman aged 55-70 years with COVID-19, enrolled during active disease. The gene calls are TRBV7-3 and TRBJ2-3, with TRBD2 matching 11 bases. Sequencing was performed on peripheral blood. CDR3 amino acids: CASSREALAGGNTDTQYF. The DNA of the CDR3 is TGTGCCAGCAGCCGCGAGGCGTTAGCGGGGGGGAATACAGATACGCAGTATTTT.